These 29 T cell receptor beta chains came from one sample sequenced in a study of CD8 T cells in Susac syndrome. Reverse transcription of about 0.5 to 1 ug RNA used random hexamers. Via MiXCR, TCRdb re-called the immunoSEQ multiplex PCR reads, giving one row per CDR3 protein. In the table there are about 120,000 distinct CDR3 sequences, around 94% of which are singletons. The specimen was CD4+ T cells from PBMCs. The origin of the receptors is a human donor in good health.

This clonotype was recorded only once. The J gene is TRBJ1-1, the V gene TRBV29-1, with 9 bases matching TRBD1. The germline CDR1 and CDR2 sequences are SQVTM and ANQGSEA. After removal of 8 bases from V and 0 bases from J, the junction contained 10 bases not matched to a gene. The CDR3 consists of 15 residues. The CDR3 DNA is TGCAGCTCTACAGGGGGCAACGTAATGAACACTGAAGCTTTCTTT. It translates to CSSTGGNVMNTEAFF.

J is TRBJ2-7 and V is TRBV30; D tentatively reads TRBD1 or TRBD2 (6 bases each). The CDR3 runs to 12 residues. Germline V gives CDR1 GTSNPN, CDR2 SVGIG (reference sequence). Trimming shortened V by 4 bases and J by 7 bases, and 14 bases separated the two germline ends. As DNA, the CDR3 is TGTGCCTGGAATGTGGGGGGCATGGAGCAGTACTTC. Its translation is CAWNVGGMEQYF.

V usage is TRBV19 and J usage is TRBJ2-5, with D tentatively TRBD2 (6 bases). CDR1 is LNHDA, CDR2 SQIVND, per germline (reference sequence). The CDR3 totals 16 residues. Trimming took off 3 bases at V and 7 bases at J, with 21 bases between the two ends. The CDR3 protein is CASSIGFFAGMGTQYF. The CDR3 DNA reads TGTGCCAGTAGTATTGGGTTTTTCGCGGGAATGGGGACCCAGTACTTC.

This chain uses TRBV9 with TRBJ2-7; the D gene is possibly TRBD2 (5 bases). CDR3 length: 15 amino acids. Germline values: CDR1 SGDLS, CDR2 YYNGEE. V was shortened by 2 bases and J by 2 bases, with 14 bases between the two germline ends. The CDR3 coding sequence is TGTGCCAGCAGCGTCCTGAGCGGTCCTGCCTACGAGCAGTACTTC. Protein: CASSVLSGPAYEQYF.

Only one count was recorded for this clonotype. J is TRBJ2-5 and V is TRBV7-9; maybe TRBD2 (5 bases). The CDR3 is 13 residues long. V dropped 3 bases and J dropped 5 bases, with 10 bases sitting between them. CDR1 and CDR2 (germline): SEHNR, FQNEAQ (reference sequence). The CDR3 is CASSLDLWETQYF. The CDR3 nucleotides are TGTGCCAGCAGCTTGGACTTGTGGGAGACCCAGTACTTC.

The chain links TRBV30 to TRBJ2-5; D is tentatively TRBD1 or TRBD2 (5 bases each). Per germline, CDR1 GTSNPN and CDR2 SVGIG (reference sequence). Trimming removed 2 bases from V and 5 bases from J, with 9 bases in between. The CDR3 loop spans 12 amino acids. The CDR3 region has the DNA TGTGCCTGGAGTACGGGGCTGGAGACCCAGTACTTC. Its protein product is CAWSTGLETQYF.

This chain links TRBV7-2 with TRBJ2-7; TRBD1 matches at 7 bases. V trimming: 5 bases; J trimming: 6 bases; junction bases outside the gene matches: 10. The CDR3 spans 14 residues. Germline values: CDR1 SGHTA, CDR2 FQGNSA. The CDR3 region is CASSPRQGWGEQYF. DNA of the CDR3: TGTGCCAGCAGCCCTCGACAGGGTTGGGGCGAGCAGTACTTC.

The CDR3 coding sequence is TGTGCCAGCAGCTCCCCGGTGAGGGCAGCGAACACCGGGGAGCTGTTTTTT. As protein: CASSSPVRAANTGELFF. The chain combines TRBV27 with TRBJ2-2, with D possibly being TRBD2 (5 bases). The germline V gene encodes CDR1 MNHEY and CDR2 SMNVEV (reference sequence). V dropped 6 bases and J dropped 0 bases, with 17 bases sitting between them. The CDR3 loop spans 17 amino acids.

The chain is built from TRBV10-3 and TRBJ1-2, with TRBD1 matching 7 bases. CDR1 is ENHRY, CDR2 SYGVKD, per germline. The CDR3 consists of 15 residues. V gave up 3 bases and J gave up 1 base; unmatched junction bases: 5. The CDR3 DNA follows: TGTGCCATCAGTGACGCGGCAGGGGGTAACTATGGCTACACCTTC. This translates into CAISDAAGGNYGYTF.

The chain employs TRBV9 and TRBJ2-7; TRBD2 matches at 10 bases. The germline V gene has CDR1 SGDLS and CDR2 YYNGEE. V dropped 0 bases and J dropped 7; count of bases not matched to a gene: 4. This CDR3 has 14 residues. The chain's CDR3 is CASSVELAGREQYF. Here the CDR3 DNA reads TGTGCCAGCAGCGTAGAACTAGCGGGGAGGGAGCAGTACTTC.

V usage is TRBV3-1 and J usage is TRBJ2-3; 9 bases agree with TRBD2. The CDR3 is 16 amino acids. V was pared by 0 bases and J by 6 bases, with 7 bases of the junction left unmatched. The V gene's germline CDR1 is LGHDT and CDR2 YNNKEL (reference sequence). The CDR3 region is CASSQDFGAGGDTQYF. For the CDR3, the DNA is TGTGCCAGCAGCCAAGATTTCGGAGCGGGAGGTGATACGCAGTATTTT.

This clonotype is a singleton in its sample. V gene TRBV2 combines with J gene TRBJ1-5, with a possible D match to TRBD1 (6 bases). Germline CDR1 and CDR2: SNHLY and FYNNEI. CDR3 length: 16 amino acids. The ends were cut back, 6 bases at V and 1 base at J, with 16 bases in the middle. The CDR3 bases are TGTGCCAGCAGGAGGGAAGGGGGGGTAAGCAATCAGCCCCAGCATTTT. Translated: CASRREGGVSNQPQHF.

The chain employs TRBV30 and TRBJ2-1; possible D gene TRBD2, 5 bases. The germline V gene has CDR1 GTSNPN and CDR2 SVGIG (reference sequence). V was clipped by 5 bases and J by 12 bases, with 8 bases between them. The CDR3 has 9 amino acids. CDR3 region: CAWGRGQFF. The CDR3 DNA follows: TGTGCCTGGGGCCGGGGGCAGTTCTTC.

The chain combines TRBV28 with TRBJ2-7, with 11 positions matching TRBD2. With 3 bases clipped from V and 4 bases from J, the junction kept 5 bases outside the gene matches. Germline V gene sequence: CDR1 MDHEN, CDR2 SYDVKM. This CDR3 is 15 amino acids long. The CDR3 DNA reads TGTGCCAGCAGTTTTACTAGCGGGAGCGTTTACGAGCAGTACTTC. Its protein product is CASSFTSGSVYEQYF.

This chain joins TRBV7-2 and TRBJ2-2; D might be TRBD2 (5 bases). The CDR3 has 16 residues. The V end lost 0 bases, the J end lost 0 bases, and 8 bases lay between the germline ends. The germline V gene encodes CDR1 SGHTA and CDR2 FQGNSA. This chain's CDR3 is CASSLAPSPNTGELFF. DNA of the CDR3: TGTGCCAGCAGCTTAGCGCCTAGCCCGAACACCGGGGAGCTGTTTTTT. The full variable domain, rest sourced from reference TRBV7-2 and TRBJ2-2, is GAGVSQSPSNKVTEKGKDVELRCDPISGHTALYWYRQSLGQGLEFLIYFQGNSAPDKSGLPSDRFSAERTGGSVSTLTIQRTQQEDSAVYLCASSLAPSPNTGELFFGEGSRLTVL.

Turning to this clonotype: A read error may produce the germline difference seen at one junction end. The chain recombines TRBV19 with TRBJ2-2; the D gene is possibly TRBD2 (5 bases). Germline-derived CDR1 and CDR2 are LNHDA and SQIVND (reference sequence). The CDR3 has 13 residues. The CDR3 loop is CAGSQEVGGELFF. CDR3 bases: TGTGCCGGTAGTCAGGAGGTCGGCGGGGAGCTGTTTTTT.

The chain uses TRBV24-1 and TRBJ2-3; TRBD2 matches at 8 bases. V gave up 4 bases and J gave up 2 bases; unmatched junction bases: 7. Germline V CDR1 and CDR2: KGHDR, SFDVKD. CDR3 length: 16 residues. CDR3 nucleotide sequence: TGTGCCACCAGTGACCAAAGCGGGAGCCTCACAGATACGCAGTATTTT. This sequence encodes CATSDQSGSLTDTQYF.

The rearrangement uses TRBV20-1 and TRBJ2-2; TRBD2 might be the D (6 bases). The germline V gene encodes CDR1 DFQATT and CDR2 SNEGSKA (reference sequence). The CDR3 is 16 residues long. The V end lost 5 bases, the J end lost 0 bases, and 16 bases lay between the germline ends. For the CDR3, the DNA is TGCAGTGCTCCTCCCGCCCCGGGAGCGAACACCGGGGAGCTGTTTTTT. It encodes CSAPPAPGANTGELFF.

The V and J genes are TRBV7-9 and TRBJ1-5; D not resolved. The CDR3 extends over 15 amino acids. Between the trimmed V and J ends, which lost 2 bases and 1 base, there was a span of 9 bases. The V gene's germline CDR1 is SEHNR and CDR2 FQNEAQ (reference sequence). The CDR3 loop reads CASSLNGLSNQPQHF. In nucleotides, the CDR3 is TGTGCCAGCAGCTTAAACGGGCTCAGCAATCAGCCCCAGCATTTT.

This rearrangement joins TRBV12-3 or TRBV12-4 to TRBJ2-3; D perhaps matches TRBD1 (6 bases). This CDR3 comprises 18 residues. Trimming removed 3 bases at V and 0 bases at J, with 19 bases between. The CDR3 sequence is CASSFRLMGARSTDTQYF. The CDR3 DNA follows: TGTGCCAGCAGTTTTAGGTTAATGGGGGCCCGAAGCACAGATACGCAGTATTTT.

The V and J genes are TRBV5-1 and TRBJ2-1; 9 nucleotides align to TRBD2. CDR3 length: 15 residues. CDR1 and CDR2 (germline): SGHRS, YFSETQ. Unmatched junction bases numbered 11, after V lost 4 bases and J lost 9 bases. The CDR3 reads CASSPDVAGVSEQFF. In nucleotides, the CDR3 is TGCGCCAGCAGCCCGGATGTAGCGGGAGTGAGTGAGCAGTTCTTC.

The chain couples TRBV7-2 to TRBJ2-5; the D is unclear. Germline V gene sequence: CDR1 SGHTA, CDR2 FQGNSA. The V and J ends lost 4 bases and 5 bases respectively, with 14 bases between them. CDR3 length equals 14 residues. DNA for the CDR3: TGTGCCAGCAGCTCGGCCTCGGTGGTGGAGACCCAGTACTTC. Its translation is CASSSASVVETQYF.

This clonotype came up once. This chain joins TRBV6-5 and TRBJ1-2; D may be TRBD1 (5 bases). The CDR3 extends over 14 amino acids. V was cut by 0 bases and J by 3 bases, with 8 bases left in between. The germline gives CDR1 MNHEY, CDR2 SVGAGI. The CDR3 DNA sequence: TGTGCCAGCAGTTACTCCCAGGGCTACTATGGCTACACCTTC. This encodes CASSYSQGYYGYTF.

As for this clonotype: An end of the junction does not agree with germline; a read error may underlie this. The chain combines TRBV7-7 with TRBJ2-2; TRBD1 or TRBD2 may be the D gene (6 bases each). CDR3 length equals 17 residues. CDR1 and CDR2 from the germline V gene are SSHAT and FNYEAQ (reference sequence). CDR3 bases: TGTGCTAGCAGCTTAGGTCGGGGGCGGAAAAACACCGGGGAGCTGTTTTTT. It yields the protein CASSLGRGRKNTGELFF. Full variable domain (outside the CDR3, taken from reference TRBV7-7 and TRBJ2-2): GAGVSQSPRYKVTKRGQDVTLRCDPISSHATLYWYQQALGQGPEFLTYFNYEAQPDKSGLPSDRFSAERPEGSISTLTIQRTEQRDSAMYRCASSLGRGRKNTGELFFGEGSRLTVL.

The chain is built from TRBV23-1 and TRBJ1-1, with D perhaps matching TRBD1 (5 bases). TRBV23-1 is given ORF status, its function remaining uncertain. The CDR3 is made up of 14 amino acids. Trimming shortened V by 7 bases and J by 3 bases, and 15 bases separated the two germline ends. The CDR3 DNA sequence: TGCGCCAGCATTGATCGGGACGTGGACACTGAAGCTTTCTTT. It specifies CASIDRDVDTEAFF.

The chain combines TRBV7-9 with TRBJ2-2, with D possibly matching TRBD2 (6 bases). Germline loops: CDR1 SEHNR, CDR2 FQNEAQ (reference sequence). Between the trimmed V and J ends, which lost 10 bases and 3 bases, there was a span of 15 bases. This CDR3 is built from 14 residues. The CDR3 region has the DNA TGTGCCACCAAAGGAGGGGATTACACCGGGGAGCTGTTTTTT. Amino acid sequence: CATKGGDYTGELFF.

The chain recombines TRBV7-2 with TRBJ2-7, with TRBD2 matching over 10 bases. This CDR3 has 16 amino acids. Germline V CDR1 and CDR2: SGHTA, FQGNSA. V lost 4 bases to trimming and J lost 4 bases; unmatched junction nucleotides: 10. The chain's CDR3 is CASSSTGTSVKYEQYF. The DNA of the CDR3 is TGTGCCAGCAGCTCCACCGGGACTAGCGTAAAGTACGAGCAGTACTTC.

The chain carries TRBV28 and TRBJ2-7, with TRBD2 as a possible D gene (5 bases). V lost 5 bases and J lost 0, with 11 bases in between. There are 14 residues in the CDR3. Germline CDR1 and CDR2: MDHEN and SYDVKM. CDR3 bases: TGTGCCAGCAGTCGCCCCGGGGTCTCCTACGAGCAGTACTTC. It codes for CASSRPGVSYEQYF.

The CDR3 bases are TGCAGTGCAATCAAAGCGGGAGTCGACAATGAGCAGTTCTTC. It codes for CSAIKAGVDNEQFF. This chain connects TRBV20-1 to TRBJ2-1; 8 bases line up with TRBD2. Germline V CDR1 and CDR2: DFQATT, SNEGSKA (reference sequence). J lost 5 bases, V lost 6 bases, and 9 bases had no gene match. The CDR3 consists of 14 residues.